This TCR beta chain appears in the sequencing data of a study of blood T cell repertoires in COVID-19. The protocol was immunoSEQ multiplex PCR, while the TCRdb copy is restricted to in-frame clones and leaves out a portion. The sample shows almost 200,000 clones, more than 75% of them seen only once. Germline CDR1 and CDR2: SGHRS and YFSETQ. The V end was cut by 0 bases, the J end by 6 bases, with 12 bases between. The CDR3 length is 14 residues. The rearrangement links TRBV5-1 to TRBJ1-2; tentatively, D is TRBD1 (5 bases). The source material was peripheral blood. This TCR derives from a woman aged 40-49 years with COVID-19, enrolled during active disease. Here the CDR3 DNA reads TGCGCCAGCAGCTTGGGGCAGGGAAGGGATGGCTACACCTTC. Its translation: CASSLGQGRDGYTF.